This section outlines one T cell receptor beta chain sequence together with its context. This sample was included in a study of blood T cell dynamics during melanoma immunotherapy. Generated by immunoSEQ multiplex PCR, the TCRdb table keeps only in-frame clones and is missing some. The sample records around 10,000 clones, 80% to 90% being singletons. Stated time point: pre-treatment baseline. Blood was drawn before treatment and at week 3 after checkpoint blockade. At 12 weeks after first infusion, RECIST 1.1 defined response for most patients. The sequence came from a human donor with melanoma. The material was blood, obtained from a patient treated with checkpoint blockade.

CDR3 residues: CASSLWGGGVPEEQFF. The DNA for the CDR3 is TGTGCCAGCAGTTTGTGGGGCGGGGGGGTCCCGGAGGAGCAGTTCTTC. The V gene is TRBV28, the J gene TRBJ2-1; 9 positions match TRBD2. Germline loops: CDR1 MDHEN, CDR2 SYDVKM. With V trimmed by 3 bases and J by 10 bases, 13 bases remained unmatched. This CDR3 region has 16 residues.